A single sample is the source of the 29 T cell receptor beta chains below, sequenced in a study of neurological immune-mediated disorders. TCRdb re-derived calls from the 5' RACE reads in MiXCR, one entry per CDR3 protein. The data hold about 79,000 distinct CDR3 sequences, with around an eighth observed a single time. Sequenced material: PBMCs. Source of these receptors: a woman between 45 and 60 years old in good health.

This chain uses TRBV30 with TRBJ2-5; the D is unclear. Per the germline V gene, CDR1 is GTSNPN and CDR2 is SVGIG (reference sequence). This CDR3 has 13 residues. Trimming shortened V by 4 bases and J by 7 bases, and 16 bases separated the two germline ends. CDR3 residues: CAWNPALMGTQYF. The DNA of the CDR3 is TGTGCCTGGAATCCAGCACTCATGGGGACCCAGTACTTC.

The sample holds many counts of this clonotype. This rearrangement joins TRBV12-3 or TRBV12-4 to TRBJ2-4; D gene ambiguous. The CDR3 has 13 residues. V was cut by 7 bases and J by 0 bases, with 7 bases left in between. The CDR3, as DNA: TGTGCCAGCACTCTCGGAGCCAAAAACATTCAGTACTTC. Translation gives CASTLGAKNIQYF.

A note on this clonotype: A much larger clone differs from this one at a single base, so this may be a read error. The rearrangement joins TRBV11-3 to TRBJ2-1; no clear D gene. The V end lost 4 bases, the J end lost 5 bases, and 6 bases lay between the germline ends. This CDR3 contains 12 residues. Germline V gene lookup returns CDR1 SGHNT and CDR2 YENEEA. The CDR3: CASSSLDNEQFF. In DNA, the CDR3 is TGTGCCAGCAGCTCCCTGGACAATGAGCAGTTCTTC.

Points on this clonotype: A much larger clonotype is one base distant, so this may be a read error. V gene TRBV29-1 combines with J gene TRBJ1-2; maybe TRBD1 (5 bases). Germline V gene sequence: CDR1 SQVTM, CDR2 ANQGSEA. CDR3 size: 13 residues. Trimming removed 3 bases at V and 7 bases at J, with 15 bases between. This chain's CDR3 is CSVDGRQGSGYTF. The DNA of the CDR3 is TGCAGCGTTGACGGCCGTCAGGGTAGTGGCTACACCTTC.

This clonotype was observed at least ten times. The V and J genes are TRBV11-2 and TRBJ2-5; no firm D call. CDR3 length: 12 residues. The germline gives CDR1 SGHAT, CDR2 FQNNGV. V dropped 3 bases and J dropped 5 bases, with 7 bases sitting between them. Here the CDR3 DNA reads TGTGCCAGCAGCTTTAGTGGGGAGACCCAGTACTTC. It codes for CASSFSGETQYF.

The chain combines TRBV5-1 with TRBJ2-1; D is unclear. The germline gives CDR1 SGHRS, CDR2 YFSETQ. The CDR3 extends over 12 amino acids. Trimming shortened V by 2 bases and J by 12 bases, and 12 bases separated the two germline ends. The DNA of the CDR3 is TGCGCCAGCAGCTTAGAAGGGTATGCGCAGTTCTTC. It codes for CASSLEGYAQFF.

This clonotype occurred many times. The V call is TRBV12-3 or TRBV12-4, the J call TRBJ1-2, with 7 bases fitting TRBD1. This CDR3 contains 15 residues. J lost 3 bases, V lost 7 bases, and 11 bases had no gene match. The CDR3 sequence is CASTPHDREDYGYTF. The CDR3 DNA reads TGTGCCAGCACCCCACACGACAGGGAGGACTATGGCTACACCTTC.

This clonotype was recorded many times. The V and J genes are TRBV7-6 and TRBJ1-1; D gene uncertain. Germline assignment: CDR1 SGHVS and CDR2 FNYEAQ. The V gene lost 4 bases and the J gene lost 0 bases, with 12 bases spanning the gap. The CDR3 consists of 15 residues. This chain's CDR3 is CASSSLPFMNTEAFF. The CDR3 DNA reads as TGTGCCAGCAGCTCTCTGCCGTTCATGAACACTGAAGCTTTCTTT.

This chain joins TRBV29-1 and TRBJ2-5; 9 bases align to TRBD2. The trim removed 4 bases at V and 1 base at J, leaving 7 bases unmatched. Germline V gene lookup returns CDR1 SQVTM and CDR2 ANQGSEA. The CDR3 length is 15 residues. CDR3 DNA: TGCAGCGTTGTGACCCTAGCGGGGACCCAAGAGACCCAGTACTTC. Translation gives CSVVTLAGTQETQYF.

This clonotype was counted ten times or more. The chain joins TRBV5-1 to TRBJ1-3; perhaps TRBD1 as D (6 bases). CDR3 length: 17 amino acids. The germline V and J ends were trimmed by 0 bases and 2 bases, with 15 bases remaining between them. From germline, CDR1 is SGHRS and CDR2 YFSETQ. CDR3 loop: CASSLEGGFQAGNTIYF. The CDR3 region has the DNA TGCGCCAGCAGCTTGGAAGGGGGGTTTCAGGCTGGAAACACCATATATTTT.

This clonotype has a count of ten or more. This rearrangement joins TRBV3-1 to TRBJ1-5; D uncertain. The V gene's germline CDR1 is LGHDT and CDR2 YNNKEL (reference sequence). Trimming left V 4 bases short and J 0 bases short, with 10 bases between. The length of the CDR3 is 15 residues. The CDR3 nucleotides are TGTGCCAGCAGCCCTGAGGGCAATAGCAATCAGCCCCAGCATTTT. Amino acids: CASSPEGNSNQPQHF.

This clonotype was detected only a few times. At one end, the junction sequence differs from germline, possibly due to a read error. V gene TRBV18 combines with J gene TRBJ1-5; D gene unclear. CDR1 is KGHSH, CDR2 LQKENI, per germline. This CDR3 is built from 16 residues. This CDR3 is CASPPLRYYSNQPQHF. As DNA, the CDR3 is TGTGCCAGCCCACCACTGCGGTATTATAGCAATCAGCCCCAGCATTTT.

Concerning this clonotype: One junction end does not reproduce the germline sequence, and a read error may be involved. This chain joins TRBV5-6 and TRBJ1-1; D is ambiguous. CDR1 is SGHDT and CDR2 is YYEEEE in the germline V gene. This CDR3 has 13 residues. CDR3 bases: TGTACCAGCTTATTCAACCGGAACACTGAAGATTTCTTT. Translating gives CTSLFNRNTEDFF.

This clonotype was seen repeatedly, ten times or more. J is TRBJ2-7 and V is TRBV6-1, with 8 positions matching TRBD2. Trimming at V came to 7 bases and at J to 5 bases, leaving 10 bases not matched to a gene. The CDR3 length is 14 residues. Germline V gene data show CDR1 as MNHNS and CDR2 as SASEGT. In DNA, the CDR3 is TGTGCCAGCACTCATGGGAGCGGGGGCCACGAGCAGTACTTC. Residues: CASTHGSGGHEQYF.

This clonotype was recorded many times. V gene TRBV5-1 combines with J gene TRBJ2-5; 12 bases map to TRBD2. The length of the CDR3 is 15 residues. CDR1 and CDR2 from the germline V gene are SGHRS and YFSETQ. Trimming cost V 4 bases and J 1 base; bases outside gene matches: 2. CDR3 nucleotides: TGCGCCAGCAGCCTACTAGCGGGAGGCCAAGAGACCCAGTACTTC. Translated, it gives CASSLLAGGQETQYF.

This clonotype was recorded many times. The chain links TRBV6-5 to TRBJ2-3, with 8 bases lining up with TRBD2. The CDR3 runs 15 residues. V lost 4 bases, J lost 6 bases, and 9 bases stayed unmatched. In germline, CDR1 is MNHEY, CDR2 SVGAGI. CDR3 in amino acids: CASSLGSGMVDTQYF. CDR3 nucleotide sequence: TGTGCCAGCAGTTTAGGTAGCGGGATGGTTGATACGCAGTATTTT.

This sequence joins TRBV4-1 and TRBJ1-2; D ambiguous. The ends were cut back, 3 bases at V and 0 bases at J, with 11 bases in the middle. This CDR3 region has 15 residues. Germline V lookup: CDR1 MGHRA, CDR2 YSYEKL. This chain's CDR3 is CASSHPGIANYGYTF. CDR3 coding DNA: TGCGCCAGCAGCCATCCCGGCATAGCTAACTATGGCTACACCTTC.

This clonotype was observed at least ten times. The gene calls are TRBV15 and TRBJ2-2, with a possible D match to TRBD1 (6 bases). V dropped 3 bases and J dropped 6 bases, with 8 bases sitting between them. The CDR3 has 13 residues. Germline V gene sequence: CDR1 LNHNV, CDR2 YYDKDF (reference sequence). CDR3 loop: CATSRDRPGELFF. The CDR3 DNA sequence: TGTGCCACCAGCAGGGACAGACCCGGGGAGCTGTTTTTT.

The table lists this clonotype with many counts. This chain connects TRBV29-1 to TRBJ2-3, with TRBD2 matching 9 bases. The V segment lost 7 bases and the J segment 4 bases; nucleotides outside the gene matches: 3. This CDR3 region has 12 residues. From germline, CDR1 is SQVTM and CDR2 ANQGSEA. CDR3 nucleotides: TGCAGCGGGTTAGCGGGGGCAGATACGCAGTATTTT. Translation gives CSGLAGADTQYF.

This clonotype has ten or more counts. V gene TRBV27 combines with J gene TRBJ2-7; 10 bases agree with TRBD2. With 5 bases clipped from V and 0 bases from J, the junction kept 13 bases outside the gene matches. The CDR3 has 18 residues. Germline CDR1 is MNHEY and CDR2 is SMNVEV (reference sequence). For the CDR3, the DNA is TGTGCCAGCAGTCCCCGGCAGGGGCTAGCGGGGGCCTCCTACGAGCAGTACTTC. Its protein product is CASSPRQGLAGASYEQYF.

This clonotype was counted at least ten times. V gene TRBV5-1 combines with J gene TRBJ1-2, with D unclear. V was pared by 4 bases and J by 3 bases, with 13 bases between. This CDR3 is 14 amino acids long. CDR1 is SGHRS and CDR2 is YFSETQ in the germline V gene. DNA of the CDR3: TGCGCCAGCAGCGCAGATGGAGCAGACTATGGCTACACCTTC. This encodes CASSADGADYGYTF. Together with reference TRBV5-1 and TRBJ1-2, the CDR3 gives the full variable domain: KAGVTQTPRYLIKTRGQQVTLSCSPISGHRSVSWYQQTPGQGLQFLFEYFSETQRNKGNFPGRFSGRQFSNSRSEMNVSTLELGDSALYLCASSADGADYGYTFGSGTRLTVV.

This clonotype appeared many times. This chain connects TRBV3-1 to TRBJ1-1, with no clear D. Trimming cost V 4 bases and J 6 bases, with 15 bases left between them. The germline gives CDR1 LGHDT, CDR2 YNNKEL (reference sequence). This CDR3 spans 14 amino acids. CDR3 in DNA: TGTGCCAGCAGCCCTGGGCCGAGAGCCGCTGAAGCTTTCTTT. This encodes CASSPGPRAAEAFF.

This clonotype was counted ten times or more. The chain employs TRBV20-1 and TRBJ2-5; 8 bases fit TRBD2. The V segment lost 5 bases and the J segment 2 bases; nucleotides outside the gene matches: 4. The CDR3 is 13 amino acids. Germline V gives CDR1 DFQATT, CDR2 SNEGSKA (reference sequence). The CDR3 bases are TGCAGTGCTGGACGGGGGGGACAAGAGACCCAGTACTTC. Its protein product is CSAGRGGQETQYF.

About this clonotype itself: One end of the junction is discordant with germline, which a read error may explain. The rearrangement uses TRBV12-3 or TRBV12-4 and TRBJ1-6; maybe TRBD1 (5 bases). The CDR3 has 15 residues. The CDR3 reads CSSRHGGGNNSPLHF. The CDR3 nucleotides are TGTTCCAGCAGACACGGCGGGGGAAATAATTCACCCCTCCACTTT.

V usage is TRBV14 and J usage is TRBJ2-1; possible D gene TRBD2, 6 bases. Per the germline V gene, CDR1 is SGHDN and CDR2 is FVKESK. Trimming shortened V by 1 base and J by 0 bases, and 10 bases separated the two germline ends. The CDR3 is made up of 16 amino acids. CDR3 sequence (DNA): TGTGCCAGCAGCCAAGGGAGGGCGAGCTCCTACAATGAGCAGTTCTTC. Translation gives CASSQGRASSYNEQFF.

In its sample, this clonotype was seen many times. The J gene is TRBJ2-3, the V gene TRBV12-3 or TRBV12-4, with TRBD2 identical over 12 bases. The CDR3 extends over 14 amino acids. Trimming removed 6 bases from V and 5 bases from J; junction bases left unmatched: 3. The CDR3 region has the DNA TGTGCCAGCAGAGAGACTAGCGGGGGAGATACGCAGTATTTT. This encodes CASRETSGGDTQYF.

This clonotype was seen repeatedly, ten times or more. The gene calls are TRBV12-3 or TRBV12-4 and TRBJ2-2, with D unresolved. Trimming removed 5 bases from V and 0 bases from J, with 1 base in between. This CDR3 is built from 12 residues. The CDR3 DNA sequence: TGTGCCAGCAGTCCGAACACCGGGGAGCTGTTTTTT. Residues: CASSPNTGELFF.

CDR3 coding DNA: TGCGCCAGCAGTGAGCGGGGGGACAGCCTTTTCAATCAGCCCCAGCATTTT. It yields the protein CASSERGDSLFNQPQHF. The chain uses TRBV10-1 and TRBJ1-5; 7 bases are a match to TRBD1. V trimming: 2 bases; J trimming: 3 bases; junction bases outside the gene matches: 10. The CDR3 has 17 residues. The germline gives CDR1 WNHNN, CDR2 SYGVQD (reference sequence).

At least ten counts were recorded for this clonotype. The CDR3 nucleotides are TGTGCCAGCCTGGCGCGGGGCACCTACGAGCAGTACTTC. The encoded protein is CASLARGTYEQYF. The chain couples TRBV28 to TRBJ2-7; tentatively, D is TRBD2 (6 bases). Germline V lookup: CDR1 MDHEN, CDR2 SYDVKM. This CDR3 contains 13 residues. V dropped 8 bases and J dropped 2 bases, with 13 bases sitting between them.